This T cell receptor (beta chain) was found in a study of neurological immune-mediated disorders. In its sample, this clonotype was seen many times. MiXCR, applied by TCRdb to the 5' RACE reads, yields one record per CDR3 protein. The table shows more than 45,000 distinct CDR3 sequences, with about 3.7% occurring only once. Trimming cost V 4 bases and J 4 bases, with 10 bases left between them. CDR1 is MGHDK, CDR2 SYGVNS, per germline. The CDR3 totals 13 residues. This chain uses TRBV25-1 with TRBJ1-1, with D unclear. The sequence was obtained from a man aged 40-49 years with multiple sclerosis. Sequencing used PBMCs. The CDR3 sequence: CASSGPRSTEAFF. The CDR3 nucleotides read TGTGCCAGCAGTGGCCCAAGGTCCACTGAAGCTTTCTTT.